This T cell receptor beta chain was sequenced for a study of blood T cell repertoires in COVID-19 (TCRdb year 2020). At the level of the whole study: Samples from collaborators originated in the United States, Italy and Spain and spanned both the acute and convalescent phases of COVID-19. The prospective study material was composed of cDNA or gDNA derived from T cells, B-cell-depleted T cells, or PBMCs. Deeply sampled blood TCRbeta repertoires from subjects exposed to, actively infected with, or recovered from COVID-19 were included in the dataset. The repertoires were released in a freely available public database meant as a resource for research on the immune response to SARS-CoV-2. The samples were drawn from the first 160 participants of the ongoing ImmuneRACE study and from over 950 subjects provided by 6 global collaborators. The sample metadata nearly always contained a de-identified subject ID, COVID-19 status, age in years and sex. Where HLA class I and class II types were available, the types were taken from metadata supplied by the sample provider, not from assay-based typing.

TCRbeta CDR3 regions were amplified from genomic DNA by means of the immunoSEQ Assay, a bias-controlled multiplex PCR. The published analysis was carried out like this. Within the assay, amplification of reference gene primers was used to estimate how many nucleated cells each sample contained. To quantify the absolute abundance of each unique TCRbeta CDR3 rearrangement, sequence reads were collapsed and filtered. For each sample, productive Simpson clonality was calculated by taking the square root of Simpson's diversity index across productive rearrangements. The source is immuneACCESS, and TCRdb retained only in-frame sequences with V and J called. Part of the clones is not carried over; for the studies checked, unresolved V genes explain less than half of this, and the remainder is unexplained. That table supplies the V and J calls and clone size; D and trimming were determined from the DNA. This sample has some 150,000 clones in its table, and approximately 82% of those were observed once. The ten largest clonotypes hold around 4.3% of the sample.

Participants in the prospective study were aged roughly 18 to 90 years, lived in 20 to 30 United States geographic areas, and enrolled through a virtual design. To assign participants to cohorts, the prospective study relied on clinical history that participants themselves reported in a screening survey and a study questionnaire. Recovered participants in ImmuneRACE Cohort 3 were defined by two consecutive negative NP/OP PCR tests, clearance by a healthcare professional, or resolution of symptoms. In the prospective study, whole blood, serum and a nasopharyngeal or oropharyngeal swab were collected from each participant by mobile phlebotomists. Over a roughly 2-month period, participants in the prospective study had the option of providing additional blood draws and questionnaires. Before DNA extraction, blood samples from the prospective study were shipped at room temperature or frozen. Taken from the germline V gene (reference sequence), the CDR1 and CDR2 loops are LNHNV and YYDKDF. The cysteine opens and the phenylalanine closes a CDR3 of 14 amino acids. Only the CDR3 DNA is retained, 42 bases long and in frame from the first base.

A note on this clone: Its antigen remains unidentified. Relative to the germline gene, one junction end is altered; a read error may explain this.

Overall study outcomes, separate from this receptor: Clinical and demographic metadata were provided uncurated, with the amount varying by source and participant.

The sample comprised PBMCs or T cells enriched from blood (not recorded which). The receptor was derived from a woman aged 50 to 60 who had recovered from COVID-19. Here the chain combines TRBV15 and TRBJ1-1; D gene: possibly TRBD1, on 6 matching bases. The bases are TGTGCCACCCGCAGAGGACAGACGAACACTGAAGCTTTCTTT. Translated, this is CATRRGQTNTEAFF.